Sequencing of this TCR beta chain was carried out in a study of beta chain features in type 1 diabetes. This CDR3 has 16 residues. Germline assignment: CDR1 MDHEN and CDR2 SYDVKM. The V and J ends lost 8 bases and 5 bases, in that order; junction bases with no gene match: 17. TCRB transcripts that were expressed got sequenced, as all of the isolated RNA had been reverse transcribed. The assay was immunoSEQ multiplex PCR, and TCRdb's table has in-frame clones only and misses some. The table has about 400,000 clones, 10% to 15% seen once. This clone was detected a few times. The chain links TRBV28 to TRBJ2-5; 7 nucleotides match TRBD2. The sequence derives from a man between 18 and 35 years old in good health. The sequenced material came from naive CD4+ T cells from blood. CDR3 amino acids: CASPPGGLRSMETQYF. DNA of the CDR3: TGTGCCAGCCCCCCGGGGGGTTTGCGGAGTATGGAGACCCAGTACTTC.